This T cell receptor (beta chain) was identified in a study of T cells after yellow fever vaccination. Germline lookup yields CDR1 DFQATT and CDR2 SNEGSKA (reference sequence). This CDR3 region has 14 residues. V gave up 6 bases and J gave up 4 bases, with 17 bases separating them. Study-level findings and limits: Primary-vaccination clones mostly resurfaced post-booster (about 95% CD4, about 87% CD8). The secondary response peaked faster, at day 5 versus 15, but was weaker.

For TCR, cDNA came from 5'RACE template switching, which added a universal primer site and UMIs. TCRdb ran MiXCR on the 5' RACE reads and lists one entry per CDR3 protein. The sample has approximately 340,000 distinct CDR3 sequences, about 9.5% seen once. This clonotype was seen a few times. Its antigen is as yet unknown. This specimen was PBMCs, taken on the day of the first yellow fever vaccination. The J gene is TRBJ2-3, the V gene TRBV20-1; D unresolved. This TCR came from a man aged 18 to 30 who received the YFV17D yellow fever vaccine. This CDR3 reads CSAKTPKVADTQYF. Written as DNA, the CDR3 is TGCAGTGCCAAGACACCCAAGGTGGCAGATACGCAGTATTTT.